The 9 T cell receptor beta chains presented below share a single source sample, sequenced in a study of T cells in Graves' hyperthyroidism and ophthalmopathy. TCR beta CDR3 region amplification was performed from RNA transcripts. When the TCR CDR3 underwent first-round RT-PCR, the HTBI primer set was used. TCRdb analysed the multiplex PCR reads with MiXCR anew, one entry per CDR3 protein. The profile shows roughly 400,000 distinct CDR3 sequences, more than 13% of them singletons. Sequencing was performed on blood. The receptors shown here come from a man aged 50-59 years with Graves' ophthalmopathy.

This clonotype was observed a handful of times. J is TRBJ1-1 and V is TRBV10-3, with D perhaps matching TRBD1 (5 bases). There are 13 residues in the CDR3. Trimming removed 4 bases from V and 3 bases from J, with 9 bases in between. Germline V gene lookup returns CDR1 ENHRY and CDR2 SYGVKD. The CDR3 bases are TGTGCCATCAGTGGACGAGGGGACACTGAAGCTTTCTTT. Protein product: CAISGRGDTEAFF.

The chain joins TRBV3-1 to TRBJ1-2, with D possibly TRBD1 on 6 matching bases. The length of the CDR3 is 14 residues. Deletions cut 4 bases from V and 8 bases from J, with 17 bases between. In germline, CDR1 is LGHDT, CDR2 YNNKEL (reference sequence). CDR3 DNA: TGTGCCAGCAGCCCGGACAGCTGGGTGCGAGGCTACACCTTC. It encodes CASSPDSWVRGYTF.

This clonotype showed up many times. The chain has TRBV2 and TRBJ2-7, with a tentative D call TRBD2 (6 bases). The CDR3 is made up of 15 amino acids. V was cut by 2 bases and J by 0 bases, with 11 bases left in between. Germline CDR1 reads SNHLY; CDR2 reads FYNNEI. CDR3 DNA sequence: TGTGCCAGCAGTGAACCACGGGGGAGCTCCTACGAGCAGTACTTC. Translation: CASSEPRGSSYEQYF.

This clonotype has at least ten counts. The chain carries TRBV30 and TRBJ1-1; 8 bases agree with TRBD1. Germline values: CDR1 GTSNPN, CDR2 SVGIG (reference sequence). The CDR3 contains 13 residues. The V and J ends lost 5 bases and 5 bases, in that order; junction bases with no gene match: 7. CDR3 DNA sequence: TGTGCCTGGGACCAGGGGGCTGAGACTGAAGCTTTCTTT. The encoded protein is CAWDQGAETEAFF.

The table lists this clonotype with many counts. The chain links TRBV18 to TRBJ2-7; TRBD1 matches 7 bases. The V gene's germline CDR1 is KGHSH and CDR2 LQKENI. The V gene end was trimmed by 3 bases and the J gene end by 3 bases; junction bases not matched to a gene: 14. CDR3 length equals 17 residues. This chain's CDR3 is CASSPRSPGGGDYEQYF. CDR3 nucleotide sequence: TGTGCCAGCTCACCGAGATCCCCAGGGGGTGGGGACTACGAGCAGTACTTC.

The chain has TRBV10-2 and TRBJ2-1; 10 nucleotides agree with TRBD2. The V segment lost 8 bases and the J segment 8 bases; nucleotides outside the gene matches: 6. CDR1 and CDR2 from the germline V gene are WSHSY and SAAADI. The CDR3 covers 13 residues. CDR3 coding DNA: TGCGCCAGCGAGTCTAGCGGGAGTTATGAGCAGTTCTTC. Amino acid sequence: CASESSGSYEQFF.

This clonotype was counted only a few times. The genes are TRBV5-1 and TRBJ2-7; 7 nucleotides match TRBD1. Trimming removed 5 bases from V and 2 bases from J; junction bases left unmatched: 10. Germline CDR1 is SGHRS and CDR2 is YFSETQ. The CDR3 loop spans 15 amino acids. The CDR3 loop reads CASSRTTDRAYEQYF. The CDR3 DNA reads TGCGCCAGCAGTCGAACCACAGACAGGGCCTACGAGCAGTACTTC.

At least ten counts were recorded for this clonotype. The genes are TRBV5-5 and TRBJ2-7, with TRBD2 matching over 9 bases. Per the germline V gene, CDR1 is SGHKS and CDR2 is YYEKEE (reference sequence). V gave up 0 bases and J gave up 2 bases; unmatched junction bases: 3. The CDR3 is 15 residues long. The CDR3 here is CASSLDLAGAYEQYF. CDR3 coding DNA: TGTGCCAGCAGCTTGGATTTAGCGGGAGCCTACGAGCAGTACTTC.

This clonotype was observed at least ten times. V usage is TRBV7-2 and J usage is TRBJ2-7; TRBD1 agrees at 7 bases. J was trimmed by 4 bases and V by 5 bases; bases with no gene match: 5. The CDR3 contains 13 residues. Germline values: CDR1 SGHTA, CDR2 FQGNSA. The CDR3 sequence is CASSPRTGYEQYF. As DNA, the CDR3 is TGTGCCAGCAGCCCTAGGACAGGTTACGAGCAGTACTTC.